The 9 T cell receptor beta chains presented below share a single source sample, sequenced in a study of control samples from healthy donors and cancer patients. The assay was immunoSEQ multiplex PCR, and TCRdb's table has in-frame clones only and misses some. The table lists 150,000 to 200,000 clones, around 91% of them singletons. Sequencing used blood. The receptors come from a woman aged 45-59 years in good health.

The V call is TRBV7-2, the J call TRBJ2-2; D might be TRBD2 (6 bases). Trimming took off 1 base at V and 0 bases at J, with 12 bases between the two ends. Germline loops: CDR1 SGHTA, CDR2 FQGNSA. The CDR3 is 17 amino acids. The CDR3 is CASSLVLAGSNTGELFF. Written as DNA, the CDR3 is TGTGCCAGCAGCTTAGTATTGGCGGGGTCGAACACCGGGGAGCTGTTTTTT.

The chain is built from TRBV27 and TRBJ1-2, with 10 bases aligning to TRBD1. CDR3 length equals 14 residues. CDR1 and CDR2 (germline): MNHEY, SMNVEV (reference sequence). With 2 bases clipped from V and 8 bases from J, the junction kept 5 bases outside the gene matches. The CDR3 sequence is CASSLGQGVSGYTF. DNA for the CDR3: TGTGCCAGCAGTTTAGGACAGGGGGTATCAGGCTACACCTTC.

The chain couples TRBV28 to TRBJ2-4, with D hard to call. This CDR3 contains 17 residues. V was trimmed by 0 bases and J by 1 base, leaving 13 bases between them. Germline CDR1 MDHEN, CDR2 SYDVKM. The CDR3 DNA sequence: TGTGCCAGCAGTTTATGGGGTAGGGTAAGGGCCAAAAACATTCAGTACTTC. Its translation is CASSLWGRVRAKNIQYF.

This clone was counted only a few times. The chain combines TRBV4-2 with TRBJ2-7; 9 nucleotides match TRBD1. The CDR3 is made up of 16 amino acids. CDR1 and CDR2 (germline): LGHNA, YNFKEQ. V lost 4 bases, J lost 4 bases, and 11 bases stayed unmatched. The CDR3 DNA follows: TGTGCCAGCAGCCCGGACTTTTCCGGGACAGGGTACGAGCAGTACTTC. It translates to CASSPDFSGTGYEQYF.

The CDR3 here is CASSLLAPGTQYF. CDR3 nucleotide sequence: TGTGCCAGCAGCCTGCTGGCGCCGGGGACCCAGTACTTC. The rearrangement joins TRBV3-1 (or the pseudogene TRBV3-2) to TRBJ2-5; D unclear. Germline CDR1 reads LGHDT; CDR2 reads YNNKEL (reference sequence). V lost 4 bases and J lost 7, with 13 bases in between. The CDR3 is made up of 13 amino acids.

The rearrangement joins TRBV5-4 to TRBJ2-1; D ambiguous. Germline CDR1 is SGHNT and CDR2 is YYREEE (reference sequence). V lost 1 base and J 0 bases, leaving 8 bases between the germline ends. The CDR3 spans 15 residues. CDR3 nucleotides: TGTGCCAGCAGCTTGTTACAGAGCTCCTACAATGAGCAGTTCTTC. Translated, it gives CASSLLQSSYNEQFF.

The chain recombines TRBV7-3 with TRBJ1-1; TRBD1 agrees at 8 bases. Germline-derived CDR1 and CDR2 are SGHTA and FQGTGA. The junction had 9 bases not matched to a gene; V was cut back by 5 bases and J by 10 bases. The CDR3 consists of 13 residues. The CDR3 spells CASSSDRGRGAFF. CDR3 nucleotides: TGTGCCAGCAGCAGTGACAGGGGTAGGGGAGCTTTCTTT.

The chain employs TRBV7-9 and TRBJ1-1, with D unresolved. V shed 10 bases and J shed 7 bases, with 19 bases lying between them. Germline values: CDR1 SEHNR, CDR2 FQNEAQ (reference sequence). This CDR3 has 13 amino acids. The DNA of the CDR3 is TGTGCCACCCCAAACCAGGACCCGAGTGAAGCTTTCTTT. Protein: CATPNQDPSEAFF. Filled out from reference TRBV7-9 and TRBJ1-1, the complete variable domain reads DTGVSQNPRHKITKRGQNVTFRCDPISEHNRLYWYRQTLGQGPEFLTYFQNEAQLEKSRLLSDRFSAERPKGSFSTLEIQRTEQGDSAMYLCATPNQDPSEAFFGQGTRLTVV.

This chain connects TRBV15 to TRBJ2-3; possibly TRBD2 for D (5 bases). Trimming shortened V by 1 base and J by 6 bases, and 11 bases separated the two germline ends. The germline CDR1 and CDR2 sequences are LNHNV and YYDKDF (reference sequence). The CDR3 sequence is 14 residues long. CDR3 in DNA: TGTGCCACCAGCAGAGGAGGGCGCTTCGATACGCAGTATTTT. Its protein is CATSRGGRFDTQYF.